A single T cell receptor beta chain is shown here with its context. This record comes from a study of CD8 T cells in Susac syndrome. The CDR3 contains 15 residues. The germline gives CDR1 SGHRS, CDR2 YFSETQ. The V and J ends lost 0 bases and 5 bases respectively, with 14 bases between them. CD8+ and CD4+ T cells taken from blood had their TCR beta sequenced. The multiple sclerosis control group consisted of treatment-naive patients whose relapsing-remitting disease, which was either stable or active, fulfilled revised McDonald criteria. TEMRA cells were FACS-enriched, and CD8+ and CD4+ T cells were isolated negatively. With random hexamers, roughly 0.5 to 1 ug RNA was reverse transcribed. By means of immunoSEQ multiplex PCR, TCR beta CDR3 spanning 54 Vbeta and 13 Jbeta underwent amplification. TCRdb re-called the immunoSEQ multiplex PCR reads with MiXCR, one entry per CDR3 protein. This table has some 300,000 distinct CDR3 sequences, approximately 85% appearing once.

Sequences were obtained from CD8+ T cells from PBMCs. The receptor was derived from a human donor with multiple sclerosis. The J gene is TRBJ1-1, the V gene TRBV5-1; D gene ambiguous. CDR3 amino acids: CASSLEPGPGTEAFF. CDR3 DNA: TGCGCCAGCAGCTTGGAACCGGGTCCGGGAACTGAAGCTTTCTTT. Full variable domain (missing parts from reference TRBV5-1 and TRBJ1-1): KAGVTQTPRYLIKTRGQQVTLSCSPISGHRSVSWYQQTPGQGLQFLFEYFSETQRNKGNFPGRFSGRQFSNSRSEMNVSTLELGDSALYLCASSLEPGPGTEAFFGQGTRLTVV.